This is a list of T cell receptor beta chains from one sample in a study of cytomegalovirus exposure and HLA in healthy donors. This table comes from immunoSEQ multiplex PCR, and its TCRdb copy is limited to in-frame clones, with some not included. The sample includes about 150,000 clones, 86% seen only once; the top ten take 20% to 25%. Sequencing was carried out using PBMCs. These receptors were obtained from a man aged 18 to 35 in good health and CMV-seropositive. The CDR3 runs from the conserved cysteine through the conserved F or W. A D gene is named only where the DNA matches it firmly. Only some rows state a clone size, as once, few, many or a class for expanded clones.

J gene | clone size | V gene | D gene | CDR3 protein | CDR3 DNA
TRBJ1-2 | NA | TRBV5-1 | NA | CASSYGGADGYTF | TGCGCCAGCAGCTATGGGGGGGCGGATGGCTACACCTTC
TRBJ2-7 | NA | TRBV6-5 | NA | CASGPWGVTYEQYF | TGTGCCAGCGGCCCGTGGGGGGTCACCTACGAGCAGTACTTC
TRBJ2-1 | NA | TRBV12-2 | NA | CASRLLGGTSRSSSYNEQFF | TGTGCAAGTCGCTTACTGGGGGGGACTAGCAGATCGAGCTCCTACAATGAGCAGTTCTTC
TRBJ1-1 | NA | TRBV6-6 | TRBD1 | CASSSTGGERNTEAFF | TGTGCCAGCAGTTCCACAGGGGGCGAGAGGAACACTGAAGCTTTCTTT
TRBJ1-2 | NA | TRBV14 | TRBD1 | CASSQFNLGTGGGGYTF | TGTGCCAGCAGCCAATTTAACCTCGGGACAGGGGGCGGTGGCTACACCTTC
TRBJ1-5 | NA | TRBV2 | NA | CASSEEQGYNQPQHF | TGTGCCAGCAGTGAGGAACAGGGCTACAATCAGCCCCAGCATTTT
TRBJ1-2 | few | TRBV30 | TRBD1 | CAWGRGLTGAYGYTF | TGTGCCTGGGGGAGGGGACTGACAGGGGCCTATGGCTACACCTTC
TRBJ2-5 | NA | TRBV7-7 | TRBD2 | CASRPGLAGGQETQYF | TGTGCCAGCAGGCCCGGACTAGCGGGGGGGCAAGAGACCCAGTACTTC
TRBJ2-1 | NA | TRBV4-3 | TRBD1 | CASSQAGQGEQFF | TGCGCCAGCAGCCAAGCTGGACAGGGTGAGCAGTTCTTC
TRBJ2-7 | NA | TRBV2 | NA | CASSERQGNSYEQYF | TGTGCCAGCAGTGAAAGGCAGGGAAATTCCTACGAGCAGTACTTC
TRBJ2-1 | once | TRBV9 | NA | CASGRSDTLVDEQFF | TGTGCCAGCGGAAGATCGGACACGTTAGTCGATGAGCAGTTCTTC
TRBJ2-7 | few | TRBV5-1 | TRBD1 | CASSLGGQALYEQYF | TGCGCCAGCAGCTTGGGGGGACAGGCTCTCTACGAGCAGTACTTC
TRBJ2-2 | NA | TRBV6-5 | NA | CASSYAGAGNTGELFF | TGTGCCAGCAGTTACGCGGGGGCGGGTAACACCGGGGAGCTGTTTTTT
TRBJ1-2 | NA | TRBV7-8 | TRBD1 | CASSFRDRGRDGYTF | TGTGCCAGCAGCTTCCGGGACAGGGGGCGCGATGGCTACACCTTC
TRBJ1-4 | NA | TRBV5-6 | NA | CASSLRREKLFF | TGTGCCAGCAGCTTGAGGAGGGAGAAACTGTTTTTT
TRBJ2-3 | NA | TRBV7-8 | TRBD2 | CASSLSSGTQYF | TGTGCCAGCAGCTTATCTAGCGGGACGCAGTATTTT
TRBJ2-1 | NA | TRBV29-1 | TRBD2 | CSVHTGLGVYEQFF | TGCAGCGTTCACACCGGACTAGGGGTATACGAGCAGTTCTTC
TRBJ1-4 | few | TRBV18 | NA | CASSPPGHHDEKLFF | TGTGCCAGCTCACCGCCGGGACATCACGATGAAAAACTGTTTTTT